The 32 T cell receptor beta chains given below trace back to one sample, sequenced in a study of T cell responses to AZD1222 COVID-19 vaccine. Profiled with immunoSEQ multiplex PCR; TCRdb holds only in-frame clones, not every one. The data show around 120,000 clones, with roughly 87% seen just once and 7.5% held by the top ten. The specimen was peripheral blood, collected on day 0 of AZD1222 vaccination. Receptor source: an adult in good health.

The chain links TRBV27 to TRBJ1-6, with no clear D. The germline CDR1 and CDR2 sequences are MNHEY and SMNVEV (reference sequence). With 3 bases removed from V and 8 bases from J, the gap between germline ends came to 8 bases. This CDR3 comprises 13 residues. The DNA for the CDR3 is TGTGCCAGCAGTTTGAGGGATTATTCACCCCTCCACTTT. Amino acids: CASSLRDYSPLHF.

This clone was recorded only once. The V call is TRBV5-6, the J call TRBJ2-1; 8 nucleotides agree with TRBD1. The CDR3 is 14 residues long. Germline CDR1 and CDR2: SGHDT and YYEEEE. With V trimmed by 2 bases and J by 4 bases, 2 bases remained unmatched. CDR3 bases: TGTGCCAGCAGCTTCCAGGGGGCGTACAATGAGCAGTTCTTC. Protein: CASSFQGAYNEQFF.

J is TRBJ2-1 and V is TRBV6-4, with D maybe TRBD2 (5 bases). Germline values: CDR1 MRHNA, CDR2 SNTAGT. The CDR3 sequence is 12 residues long. V lost 4 bases, J lost 6 bases, and 7 bases lay in between. The CDR3 DNA reads TGTGCCAGCAGTGGGGCGGGCAATGAGCAGTTCTTC. This encodes CASSGAGNEQFF.

The rearrangement links TRBV4-1 to TRBJ1-5; D gene uncertain. The germline gives CDR1 MGHRA, CDR2 YSYEKL. The CDR3 covers 13 residues. The V and J ends lost 4 bases and 5 bases respectively, with 9 bases between them. CDR3 nucleotide sequence: TGCGCCAGCAGCCCAGGATCCGATCAGCCCCAGCATTTT. This translates into CASSPGSDQPQHF.

The genes are TRBV19 and TRBJ2-3; D gene uncertain. V was clipped by 6 bases and J by 1 base, with 8 bases between them. The CDR3 consists of 13 residues. Germline values: CDR1 LNHDA, CDR2 SQIVND (reference sequence). CDR3: CASSPGRTDTQYF. The CDR3 nucleotides are TGTGCCAGTAGCCCCGGACGCACAGATACGCAGTATTTT.

The gene calls are TRBV30 and TRBJ1-6, with D hard to call. Germline CDR1 and CDR2: GTSNPN and SVGIG (reference sequence). V gave up 3 bases and J gave up 0 bases, with 12 bases separating them. This CDR3 has 16 amino acids. CDR3 coding DNA: TGTGCCTGGAGCCCCTACCAGAGCTCCTATAATTCACCCCTCCACTTT. Translating it yields CAWSPYQSSYNSPLHF.

The chain is built from TRBV2 and TRBJ1-2; TRBD1 is a possible D gene (6 bases). Germline V gene data show CDR1 as SNHLY and CDR2 as FYNNEI. V gave up 8 bases and J gave up 7 bases, with 17 bases separating them. This CDR3 is built from 13 residues. In DNA form, the CDR3 reads TGTGCCAGCTGCCTTTGGGGGGCAGGTGGCTACACCTTC. Protein sequence: CASCLWGAGGYTF. Full variable domain (remainder filled in from reference TRBV2 and TRBJ1-2): EPEVTQTPSHQVTQMGQEVILRCVPISNHLYFYWYRQILGQKVEFLVSFYNNEISEKSEIFDDQFSVERPDGSNFTLKIRSTKLEDSAMYFCASCLWGAGGYTFGSGTRLTVV.

The chain is built from TRBV2 and TRBJ2-1; D is perhaps TRBD2 (7 bases). The CDR3 is 14 amino acids. Trimming shortened V by 0 bases and J by 9 bases, and 12 bases separated the two germline ends. Germline CDR1 and CDR2: SNHLY and FYNNEI. The CDR3 spells CASSEARGQGEQFF. For the CDR3, the DNA is TGTGCCAGCAGTGAAGCGCGGGGGCAGGGTGAGCAGTTCTTC.

The CDR3 here is CASSAGGTYEQYF. The DNA for the CDR3 is TGTGCCAGCAGTGCAGGAGGCACCTACGAGCAGTACTTC. The chain is built from TRBV2 and TRBJ2-7, with D possibly being TRBD2 (5 bases). The germline V gene encodes CDR1 SNHLY and CDR2 FYNNEI. Trimming left V 4 bases short and J 2 bases short, with 9 bases between. The CDR3 length is 13 residues.

The V gene is TRBV28, the J gene TRBJ1-1; D is undetermined. Germline loops: CDR1 MDHEN, CDR2 SYDVKM. V was pared by 5 bases and J by 0 bases, with 13 bases between. CDR3 size: 15 residues. The CDR3 region is CASSPYIGLNTEAFF. For the CDR3, the DNA is TGTGCCAGCAGTCCCTACATTGGTCTGAACACTGAAGCTTTCTTT.

J is TRBJ1-1 and V is TRBV27; 7 nucleotides align to TRBD1. This CDR3 has 16 amino acids. CDR1 and CDR2 from the germline V gene are MNHEY and SMNVEV (reference sequence). V gave up 4 bases and J gave up 4 bases; unmatched junction bases: 12. CDR3 loop: CASSYEGGGASTEAFF. The DNA for the CDR3 is TGTGCCAGCAGTTACGAGGGAGGGGGCGCGAGCACTGAAGCTTTCTTT.

The genes are TRBV4-1 and TRBJ2-5; 10 nucleotides match TRBD1. V lost 5 bases to trimming and J lost 0 bases; unmatched junction nucleotides: 3. CDR3 length: 15 amino acids. CDR1 is MGHRA and CDR2 is YSYEKL in the germline V gene. CDR3 coding DNA: TGCGCCAGCAGCTGGGGACAGGGGAACCAAGAGACCCAGTACTTC. Residues: CASSWGQGNQETQYF.

The rearrangement links TRBV7-9 to TRBJ1-2; D call uncertain. The V end lost 3 bases, the J end lost 2 bases, and 7 bases lay between the germline ends. The CDR3 covers 13 residues. CDR1 is SEHNR, CDR2 FQNEAQ, per germline (reference sequence). CDR3 residues: CASSFKDNYGYTF. The CDR3 coding sequence is TGTGCCAGCAGCTTTAAGGACAACTATGGCTACACCTTC.

This chain joins TRBV7-9 and TRBJ2-3, with D unclear. Germline CDR1 reads SEHNR; CDR2 reads FQNEAQ (reference sequence). V was clipped by 3 bases and J by 4 bases, with 23 bases between them. The length of the CDR3 is 18 residues. The CDR3 loop reads CASSLPLAAGVPPDTQYF. In DNA form, the CDR3 reads TGTGCCAGCAGCTTGCCCCTTGCCGCTGGGGTTCCCCCAGATACGCAGTATTTT.

This rearrangement joins TRBV3-1 (or the pseudogene TRBV3-2) to TRBJ1-1; perhaps TRBD1 as D (5 bases). Between the trimmed V and J ends, which lost 0 bases and 5 bases, there was a span of 16 bases. From germline, CDR1 is LGHDT and CDR2 YNNKEL (reference sequence). This CDR3 region has 16 residues. The CDR3: CASSQEPPGGGTEAFF. CDR3 DNA sequence: TGTGCCAGCAGCCAAGAGCCCCCGGGTGGGGGAACTGAAGCTTTCTTT.

CDR3 DNA sequence: TGTGCCACCAGTGAAGCGGGACAGTCCTACGAGCAGTACTTC. Residues: CATSEAGQSYEQYF. J is TRBJ2-7 and V is TRBV24-1; the D call may be TRBD1 or TRBD2 (7 bases each). The CDR3 is made up of 14 amino acids. Germline V CDR1 and CDR2: KGHDR, SFDVKD. Trimming cost V 4 bases and J 1 base, with 10 bases left between them.

The V call is TRBV27, the J call TRBJ1-2, with D perhaps matching TRBD1 (6 bases). CDR3 length: 13 residues. The ends were cut back, 4 bases at V and 4 bases at J, with 10 bases in the middle. Germline CDR1 and CDR2: MNHEY and SMNVEV (reference sequence). The CDR3 region is CASSYRAGYGYTF. The CDR3 nucleotides read TGTGCCAGCAGTTACAGGGCGGGCTATGGCTACACCTTC.

This chain connects TRBV7-2 to TRBJ2-1; the D is unclear. CDR3 size: 14 residues. Germline lookup yields CDR1 SGHTA and CDR2 FQGNSA. The V end lost 5 bases, the J end lost 5 bases, and 13 bases lay between the germline ends. CDR3 sequence (DNA): TGTGCCAGCAGCGCCTCATTCGACAACAATGAGCAGTTCTTC. It encodes CASSASFDNNEQFF.

This chain links TRBV3-1 (or the pseudogene TRBV3-2) with TRBJ1-1; D remains ambiguous. Between the trimmed V and J ends, which lost 0 bases and 4 bases, there was a span of 12 bases. Germline V gene sequence: CDR1 LGHDT, CDR2 YNNKEL (reference sequence). CDR3 length: 15 amino acids. The CDR3: CASSQDRAGPTEAFF. The CDR3 DNA reads as TGTGCCAGCAGCCAAGATCGGGCCGGACCCACTGAAGCTTTCTTT.

This chain uses TRBV19 with TRBJ1-5; D might be TRBD1 (6 bases). The CDR3 length is 15 residues. V lost 6 bases, J lost 4 bases, and 16 bases lay in between. Per germline, CDR1 LNHDA and CDR2 SQIVND (reference sequence). CDR3 loop: CASRWGDTPNQPQHF. The DNA for the CDR3 is TGTGCCAGTAGATGGGGGGACACGCCGAATCAGCCCCAGCATTTT.

The chain is built from TRBV7-2 and TRBJ1-1; D remains ambiguous. Trimming stripped 1 base from V and 13 bases from J, with 16 bases between. The CDR3 has 13 residues. Germline assignment: CDR1 SGHTA and CDR2 FQGNSA. CDR3 nucleotides: TGTGCCAGCAGCTTAGTCCGGGGTGAAAAAGGTTTCTTT. Its protein is CASSLVRGEKGFF.

V and J are TRBV4-2 and TRBJ2-7; 12 positions match TRBD2. Germline CDR1 is LGHNA and CDR2 is YNFKEQ. J was trimmed by 6 bases and V by 0 bases; bases with no gene match: 9. The CDR3 totals 17 residues. DNA of the CDR3: TGTGCCAGCAGCCAAGAGGGTCCTAGCGGGGGGGGTAGCGAGCAGTACTTC. This sequence encodes CASSQEGPSGGGSEQYF.

CDR3 loop: CASSLSSQGESPLHF. For the CDR3, the DNA is TGTGCCAGCAGTTTATCATCCCAGGGGGAATCACCCCTCCACTTT. This chain uses TRBV28 with TRBJ1-6; 7 bases are a match to TRBD1. CDR3 length: 15 amino acids. J gave up 10 bases and V 1 base, and 7 bases lay outside the gene matches. Germline V lookup: CDR1 MDHEN, CDR2 SYDVKM.

The gene calls are TRBV19 and TRBJ1-2; D might be TRBD1 (5 bases). This CDR3 has 14 amino acids. The V gene lost 5 bases and the J gene lost 0 bases, with 10 bases spanning the gap. Germline V gives CDR1 LNHDA, CDR2 SQIVND (reference sequence). The CDR3 protein is CASSLQASNYGYTF. The CDR3, as DNA: TGTGCCAGTAGTCTACAGGCTTCTAACTATGGCTACACCTTC.

The table lists this clone with a few counts. The V and J genes are TRBV19 and TRBJ1-1, with D unresolved. The CDR3 covers 13 residues. V gave up 7 bases and J gave up 0 bases, with 9 bases separating them. The germline CDR1 and CDR2 sequences are LNHDA and SQIVND (reference sequence). The chain's CDR3 is CASTTSLNTEAFF. For the CDR3, the DNA is TGTGCCAGTACCACATCCCTGAACACTGAAGCTTTCTTT.

This chain joins TRBV4-2 and TRBJ2-5; 11 nucleotides match TRBD2. Trimming took 1 base from V and 5 from J; bases not matched to a gene: 6. The CDR3 length is 16 residues. Germline values: CDR1 LGHNA, CDR2 YNFKEQ. As DNA, the CDR3 is TGTGCCAGCAGCCAAGGTAGCGGGGGGGCCAGTGAGACCCAGTACTTC. It is translated as CASSQGSGGASETQYF.

This clone appeared a few times. The rearrangement joins TRBV27 to TRBJ1-1; possible D gene TRBD1, 6 bases. From germline, CDR1 is MNHEY and CDR2 SMNVEV (reference sequence). The V and J ends lost 3 bases and 8 bases respectively, with 13 bases between them. The CDR3 runs 13 residues. The CDR3 loop reads CASSFMGGSEAFF. CDR3 DNA: TGTGCCAGCAGTTTTATGGGGGGCAGCGAAGCTTTCTTT.

The table lists this clone with a count of one. The chain employs TRBV12-3 or TRBV12-4 and TRBJ2-1, with D unclear. V lost 1 base, J lost 6 bases, and 7 bases lay in between. CDR3 length equals 13 residues. The CDR3 sequence is CASSLEGFNEQFF. In DNA, the CDR3 is TGTGCCAGCAGTTTAGAAGGGTTCAATGAGCAGTTCTTC.

CDR3 coding DNA: TGCGCCAGCAGCTTTGACGGACAGATTAATCAGCCCCAGCATTTT. Encoded protein: CASSFDGQINQPQHF. V is TRBV5-1 and J is TRBJ1-5; D possibly corresponds to TRBD1 (6 bases). The germline V and J ends were trimmed by 2 bases and 4 bases, with 13 bases remaining between them. The CDR3 loop spans 15 amino acids. Germline loops: CDR1 SGHRS, CDR2 YFSETQ. The complete variable domain, with remaining parts taken from reference TRBV5-1 and TRBJ1-5, reads KAGVTQTPRYLIKTRGQQVTLSCSPISGHRSVSWYQQTPGQGLQFLFEYFSETQRNKGNFPGRFSGRQFSNSRSEMNVSTLELGDSALYLCASSFDGQINQPQHFGDGTRLSIL.

CDR3 in DNA: TGTGCTGCTTCGGACGGGATAAATCAGCCCCAGCATTTT. This translates into CAASDGINQPQHF. The rearrangement links TRBV30 to TRBJ1-5; no clear D. Germline V lookup: CDR1 GTSNPN, CDR2 SVGIG (reference sequence). The CDR3 consists of 13 residues.

The chain combines TRBV5-1 with TRBJ1-2; maybe TRBD1 (5 bases). Trimming shortened V by 4 bases and J by 5 bases, and 18 bases separated the two germline ends. The length of the CDR3 is 15 residues. Germline loops: CDR1 SGHRS, CDR2 YFSETQ. CDR3 sequence: CASSVQPGPRYGYTF. The CDR3 DNA reads as TGCGCCAGCAGCGTACAGCCGGGACCGCGGTATGGCTACACCTTC.

The chain joins TRBV19 to TRBJ1-2, with D tentatively TRBD1 (5 bases). Germline lookup yields CDR1 LNHDA and CDR2 SQIVND (reference sequence). Trimming removed 4 bases at V and 7 bases at J, with 16 bases between. This CDR3 has 14 residues. In DNA, the CDR3 is TGTGCCAGTAGTACCAGGACACTCCGGGGTGGCTACACCTTC. Protein: CASSTRTLRGGYTF.